This T cell receptor (beta chain) was sequenced in a study of regulatory T cells in long-lasting Graves disease. The CDR3 contains 15 residues. Losses at the gene ends were 6 bases for V and 2 bases for J; bases not matched to a gene: 9. Germline V gene data show CDR1 as DFQATT and CDR2 as SNEGSKA (reference sequence). Time point defined: newly diagnosed GD, antithyroid drugs for less than 3 months. From PBMCs, RNA was extracted and then used to make the TCR library. Peripheral blood, 7 to 10 milliliters per patient, was collected in EDTA tubes. Researchers made TCR beta libraries by using iRepertoire HTBI primers and running Arm-PCR on CDR3 regions. TCRdb re-derived calls from the multiplex PCR reads in MiXCR, one entry per CDR3 protein. The table has about 460,000 distinct CDR3 sequences, 14% seen once; the top ten hold approximately 15%. The table lists this clonotype with a few counts. This sample also appeared in a second study, on T cells in Graves' hyperthyroidism and ophthalmopathy.

This TCR was recovered from a woman aged 50 to 60 with Graves disease. The J gene is TRBJ2-3, the V gene TRBV20-1; 9 bases match TRBD2. The sample in question was peripheral blood mononuclear cells (PBMCs), obtained at new diagnosis, from a patient treated with antithyroid drugs. The CDR3 reads CSAQPSSGVTDTQYF. CDR3 in DNA: TGCAGTGCCCAACCCTCTAGCGGGGTCACAGATACGCAGTATTTT.